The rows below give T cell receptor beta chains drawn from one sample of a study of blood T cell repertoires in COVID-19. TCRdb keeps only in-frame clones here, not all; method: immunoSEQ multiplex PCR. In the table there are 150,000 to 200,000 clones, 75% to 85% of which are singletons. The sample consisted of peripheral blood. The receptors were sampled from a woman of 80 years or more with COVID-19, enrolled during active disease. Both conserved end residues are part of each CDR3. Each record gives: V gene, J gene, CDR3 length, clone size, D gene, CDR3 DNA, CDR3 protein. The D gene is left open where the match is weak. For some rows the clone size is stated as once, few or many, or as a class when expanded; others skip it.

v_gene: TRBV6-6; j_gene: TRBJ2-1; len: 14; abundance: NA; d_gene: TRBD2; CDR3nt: TGTGCCAGCAGATCGATGCGGGAGCATAATGAGCAGTTCTTC; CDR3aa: CASRSMREHNEQFF
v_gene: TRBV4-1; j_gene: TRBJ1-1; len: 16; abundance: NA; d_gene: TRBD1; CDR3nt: TGCGCCAGCAGCCGTGATCCGAAACAGGGGTTCTTTGAAGCTTTCTTT; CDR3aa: CASSRDPKQGFFEAFF
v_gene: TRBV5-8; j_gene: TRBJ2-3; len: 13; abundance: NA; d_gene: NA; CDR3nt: TGTGCCAGCAGTTGGAGGGGTGCAGATACGCAGTATTTT; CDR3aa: CASSWRGADTQYF
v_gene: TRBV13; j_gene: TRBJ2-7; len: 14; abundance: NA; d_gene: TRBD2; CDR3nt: TGTGCCAGCAGCTTTATGTCGGCGGGAGCCGAGCAGTACTTC; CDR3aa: CASSFMSAGAEQYF
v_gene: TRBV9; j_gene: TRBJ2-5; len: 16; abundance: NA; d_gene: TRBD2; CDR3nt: TGTGCCAGCAGCCAACTAGCGGGGGGGCAGGGCGAGACCCAGTACTTC; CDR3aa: CASSQLAGGQGETQYF
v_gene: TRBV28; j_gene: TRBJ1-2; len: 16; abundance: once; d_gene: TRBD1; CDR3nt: TGTGCCAGCAGTTTAGGTTATAGGACAGGGTACTATGGCTACACCTTC; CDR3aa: CASSLGYRTGYYGYTF
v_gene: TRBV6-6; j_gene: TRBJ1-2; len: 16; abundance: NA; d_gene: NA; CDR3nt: TGTGCCAGCAGAGAGATTGACGGGGTGGGAAACTATGGCTACACCTTC; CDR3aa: CASREIDGVGNYGYTF
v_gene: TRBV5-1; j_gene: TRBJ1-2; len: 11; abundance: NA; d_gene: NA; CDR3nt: TGCGCCAGCAGCCCCCTCCGCAGGGTAACCTTC; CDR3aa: CASSPLRRVTF
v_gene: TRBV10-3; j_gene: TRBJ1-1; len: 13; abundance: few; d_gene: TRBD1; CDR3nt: TGTGCCATCCGGACAGGGTCGGCCACTGAAGCTTTCTTT; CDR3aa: CAIRTGSATEAFF
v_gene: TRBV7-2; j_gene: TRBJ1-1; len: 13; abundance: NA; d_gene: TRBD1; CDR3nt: TGTGCCAGCAGCGTAACAGGGGGAACTGAAGCTTTCTTT; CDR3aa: CASSVTGGTEAFF
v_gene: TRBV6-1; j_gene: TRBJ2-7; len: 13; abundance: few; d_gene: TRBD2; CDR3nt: TGTGCCAGCAGTGAGGCTAGCGGGGGCGAGCAGTACTTC; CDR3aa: CASSEASGGEQYF
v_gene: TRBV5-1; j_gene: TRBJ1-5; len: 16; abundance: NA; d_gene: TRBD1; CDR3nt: TGCGCCAGCAGCGAACAACCGGGACAGGGTTTGCAGCCCCAGCATTTT; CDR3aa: CASSEQPGQGLQPQHF
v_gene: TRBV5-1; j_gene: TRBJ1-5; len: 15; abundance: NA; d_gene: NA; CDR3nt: TGCGCCAGCAGCTTGGGAGACAGCCTCAATCAGCCCCAGCATTTT; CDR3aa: CASSLGDSLNQPQHF
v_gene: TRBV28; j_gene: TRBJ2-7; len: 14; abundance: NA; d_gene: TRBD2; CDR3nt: TGTGCCAGCAGTCGGACTAGCGCGGGCTACGAGCAGTACTTC; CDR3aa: CASSRTSAGYEQYF
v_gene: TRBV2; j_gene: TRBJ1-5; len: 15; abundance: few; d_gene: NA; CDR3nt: TGTGCCAGCAGTGTATTTGGAGTCGGCAATCAGCCCCAGCATTTT; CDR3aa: CASSVFGVGNQPQHF
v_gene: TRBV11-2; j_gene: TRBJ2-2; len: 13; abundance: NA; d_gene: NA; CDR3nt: TGTGCCAGCAGCTTAGAGAGGGACGGGGAGCTGTTTTTT; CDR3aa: CASSLERDGELFF
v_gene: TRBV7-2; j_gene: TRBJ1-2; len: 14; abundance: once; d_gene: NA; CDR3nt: TGTGCCAGCAGCTTAGATCAGGGGCTCTATGGCTACACCTTC; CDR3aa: CASSLDQGLYGYTF
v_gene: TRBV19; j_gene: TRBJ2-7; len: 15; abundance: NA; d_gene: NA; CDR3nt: TGTGCCAGTAGTATGGGGCCGGCAGGGCTTGACGAGCAGTACTTC; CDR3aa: CASSMGPAGLDEQYF
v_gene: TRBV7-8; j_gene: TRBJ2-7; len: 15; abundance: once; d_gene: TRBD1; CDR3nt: TGTGCCAGCAGCCGGTCCCGGGACAGGGGCCACGAGCAGTACTTC; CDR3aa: CASSRSRDRGHEQYF
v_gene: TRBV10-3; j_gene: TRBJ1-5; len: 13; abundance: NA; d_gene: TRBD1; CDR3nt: TGTGCCATCAGTGACAGGGGGAATCAGCCCCAGCATTTT; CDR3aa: CAISDRGNQPQHF
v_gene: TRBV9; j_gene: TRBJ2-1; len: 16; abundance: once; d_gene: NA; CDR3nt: TGTGCCAGCAGCGTAGCTTCGCAGGGAATGAGTAATGAGCAGTTCTTC; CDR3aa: CASSVASQGMSNEQFF
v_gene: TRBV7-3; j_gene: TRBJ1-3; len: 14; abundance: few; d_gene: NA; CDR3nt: TGTGCCAAGAACGACGGGGAATCTGGAAACACCATATATTTT; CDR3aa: CAKNDGESGNTIYF
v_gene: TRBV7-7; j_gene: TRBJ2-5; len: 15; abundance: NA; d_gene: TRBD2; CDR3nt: TGTGCCAGCAGCTTTAGCGGGGGGCGGAGGGAGACCCAGTACTTC; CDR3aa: CASSFSGGRRETQYF
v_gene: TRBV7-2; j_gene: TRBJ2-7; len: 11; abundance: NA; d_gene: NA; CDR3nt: TGTGCCAGCAGCTCCACCTACGAGCAGTACTTC; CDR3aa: CASSSTYEQYF
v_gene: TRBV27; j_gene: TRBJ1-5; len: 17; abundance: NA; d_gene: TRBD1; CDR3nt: TGTGCCAGCAGTTTTTCATGGACAGGGCCAAACAATCAGCCCCAGCATTTT; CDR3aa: CASSFSWTGPNNQPQHF
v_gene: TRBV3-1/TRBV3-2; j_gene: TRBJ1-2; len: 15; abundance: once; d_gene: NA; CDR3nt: TGTGCCAGCAGCCAAGAGCAGGGCTCTAACTATGGCTACACCTTC; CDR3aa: CASSQEQGSNYGYTF
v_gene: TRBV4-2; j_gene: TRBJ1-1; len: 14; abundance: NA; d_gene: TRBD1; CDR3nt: TGTGCCAGCAGCCAAGATTACAGGGGGCAGAGAGCTTTCTTT; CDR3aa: CASSQDYRGQRAFF
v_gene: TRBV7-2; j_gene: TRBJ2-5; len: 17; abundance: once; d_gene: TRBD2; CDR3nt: TGTGCCAGCAGCTTGGGTCCAGCGGGGGGAGGACAAGAGACCCAGTACTTC; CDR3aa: CASSLGPAGGGQETQYF
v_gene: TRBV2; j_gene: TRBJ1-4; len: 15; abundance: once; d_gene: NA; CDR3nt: TGTGCCAGCAGCCCATGGACAGATCTCAATGAAAAACTGTTTTTT; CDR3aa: CASSPWTDLNEKLFF
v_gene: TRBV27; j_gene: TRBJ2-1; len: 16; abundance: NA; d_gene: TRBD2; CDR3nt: TGTGCCAGCAGTTTATTTAGCGGGAGCGCGTACAATGAGCAGTTCTTC; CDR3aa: CASSLFSGSAYNEQFF
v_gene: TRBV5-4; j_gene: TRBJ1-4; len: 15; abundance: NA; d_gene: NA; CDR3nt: TGTGCCAGCAGCTTGCAGGGACAAGCAAATGAAAAACTGTTTTTT; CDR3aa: CASSLQGQANEKLFF
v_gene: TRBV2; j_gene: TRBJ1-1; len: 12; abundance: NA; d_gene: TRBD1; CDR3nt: TGTGCCAGCAGTGGACAGGGGACTGAAGCTTTCTTT; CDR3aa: CASSGQGTEAFF
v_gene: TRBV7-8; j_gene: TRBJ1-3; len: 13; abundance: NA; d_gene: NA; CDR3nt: TGTGCCAGCAGCCACCCGGGAGGAAACACCATATATTTT; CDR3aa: CASSHPGGNTIYF
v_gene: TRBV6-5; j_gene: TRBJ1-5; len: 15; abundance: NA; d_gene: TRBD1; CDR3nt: TGTGCCAGCATTCGTCGGGACAGGGCAAATGGGCCCCAGCATTTT; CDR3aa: CASIRRDRANGPQHF
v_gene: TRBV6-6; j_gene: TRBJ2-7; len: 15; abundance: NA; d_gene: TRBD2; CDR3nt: TGTGCCAGCACTTTCAAGGGGACTAGCGACTACGAGCAGTACTTC; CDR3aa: CASTFKGTSDYEQYF
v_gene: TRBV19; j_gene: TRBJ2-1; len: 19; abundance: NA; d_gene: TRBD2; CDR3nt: TGTGCCAGTATCCCCCGCTGGACTAGCGGTAGAGGCTCCTACAATGAGCAGTTCTTC; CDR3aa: CASIPRWTSGRGSYNEQFF
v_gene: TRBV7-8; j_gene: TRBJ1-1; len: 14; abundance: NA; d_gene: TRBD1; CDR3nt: TGTGCCAGCAGCCGATCGGGACAGGGAGTAAGAGCTTTCTTT; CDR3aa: CASSRSGQGVRAFF
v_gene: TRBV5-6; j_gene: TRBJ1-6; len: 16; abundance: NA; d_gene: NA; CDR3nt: TGTGCCAGCAGCTTGCGGGGGGCAAAGAATAATTCACCCCTCCACTTT; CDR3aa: CASSLRGAKNNSPLHF
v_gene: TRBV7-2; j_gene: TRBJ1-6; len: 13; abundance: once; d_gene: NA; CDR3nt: TGTGCCAGCAGCCCCGGGATTTTTTCACCCCTCCACTTT; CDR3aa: CASSPGIFSPLHF
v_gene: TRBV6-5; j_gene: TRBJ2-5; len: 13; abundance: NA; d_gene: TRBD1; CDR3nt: TGTGCCAGCAGGCCAGGGGGCCGAGAGACCCAGTACTTC; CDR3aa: CASRPGGRETQYF
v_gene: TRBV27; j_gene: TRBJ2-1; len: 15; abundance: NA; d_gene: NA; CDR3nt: TGTGCCAGCAGTTTTAACGCGGGACCCTACAATGAGCAGTTCTTC; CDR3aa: CASSFNAGPYNEQFF
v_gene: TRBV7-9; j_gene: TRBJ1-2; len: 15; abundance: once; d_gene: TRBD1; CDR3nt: TGTGCCAGCAGCTCATCCGGGACAGGGGGTGGAGGCTACACCTTC; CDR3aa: CASSSSGTGGGGYTF
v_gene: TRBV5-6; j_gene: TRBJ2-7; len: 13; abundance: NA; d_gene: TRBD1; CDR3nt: TGTGCCAGCAGGCCACAGGGGTCCTACGAGCAGTACTTC; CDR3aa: CASRPQGSYEQYF
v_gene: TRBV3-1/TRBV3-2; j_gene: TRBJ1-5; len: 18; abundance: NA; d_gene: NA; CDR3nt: TGTGCCAGCAGCCAAGTCGAGACAGAGGCTAATGGCAATCAGCCCCAGCATTTT; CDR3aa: CASSQVETEANGNQPQHF
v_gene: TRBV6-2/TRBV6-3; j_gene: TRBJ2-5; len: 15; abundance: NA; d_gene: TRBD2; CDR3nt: TGTGCCAGCAGTTACAGGCTAGCGGGCGGAGAGACCCAGTACTTC; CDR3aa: CASSYRLAGGETQYF
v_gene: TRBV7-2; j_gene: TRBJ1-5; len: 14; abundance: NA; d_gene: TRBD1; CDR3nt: TGTGCCAGCAGCTTGACAGGGTTTAATCAGCCCCAGCATTTT; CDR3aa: CASSLTGFNQPQHF
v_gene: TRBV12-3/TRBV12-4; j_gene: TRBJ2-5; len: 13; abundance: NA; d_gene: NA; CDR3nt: TGTGCCAGCAGTCCAGTAAACCAAGAGACCCAGTACTTC; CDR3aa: CASSPVNQETQYF
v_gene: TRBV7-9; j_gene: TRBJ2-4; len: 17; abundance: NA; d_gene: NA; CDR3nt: TGTGCCAGCAGCTTAATCCAGGGTACAACAGCCAAAAACATTCAGTACTTC; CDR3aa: CASSLIQGTTAKNIQYF
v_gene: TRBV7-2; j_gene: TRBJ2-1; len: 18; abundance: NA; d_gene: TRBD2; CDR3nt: TGTGCCAGCAGACGGCTAGGGGTAGCGGGAGGGGTCTACAATGAGCAGTTCTTC; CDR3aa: CASRRLGVAGGVYNEQFF
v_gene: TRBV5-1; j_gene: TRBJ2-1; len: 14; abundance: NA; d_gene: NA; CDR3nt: TGCGCCAGCAGCTTGTCGCAGAATTACAATGAGCAGTTCTTC; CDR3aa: CASSLSQNYNEQFF
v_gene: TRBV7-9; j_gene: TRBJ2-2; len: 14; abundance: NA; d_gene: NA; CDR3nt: TGTGCCAGCAGCCCAGTTGGACAGAAAAAGGAGCTGTTTTTT; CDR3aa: CASSPVGQKKELFF